Below are 31 T cell receptor beta chains sequenced from a single sample in a study of cytomegalovirus exposure and HLA in healthy donors. The PCR had 60 Vbeta and 13 Jbeta primers. Assay used: immunoSEQ multiplex PCR; TCRdb lists only in-frame clones, some missing. The sample includes some 110,000 clones, approximately 80% of them seen just once. The source material was PBMCs. Every receptor here comes from a man aged 45-65 years in good health and CMV-seropositive.

The chain has TRBV6-1 and TRBJ2-2; TRBD1 agrees at 8 bases. V lost 5 bases and J lost 2; bases outside the gene matches: 7. CDR3 length equals 16 residues. CDR1 and CDR2 from the germline V gene are MNHNS and SASEGT. This chain's CDR3 is CASSKGQGGNTGELFF. CDR3 in DNA: TGTGCCAGCAGTAAAGGACAGGGTGGTAACACCGGGGAGCTGTTTTTT.

The rearrangement links TRBV2 to TRBJ2-7; TRBD1 matches 9 bases. The CDR3 consists of 13 residues. After removal of 7 bases from V and 3 bases from J, the junction contained 4 bases not matched to a gene. Per germline, CDR1 SNHLY and CDR2 FYNNEI. CDR3 residues: CASTRDRVYEQYF. Written as DNA, the CDR3 is TGTGCCAGCACCCGGGACAGGGTCTACGAGCAGTACTTC.

CDR3 nucleotides: TGTGCCTGGAGTGCTGGGAGGGGTAGGGGCTACACCTTC. Translating it yields CAWSAGRGRGYTF. This chain uses TRBV30 with TRBJ1-2; D might be TRBD1 (5 bases). The CDR3 is made up of 13 amino acids. Germline V CDR1 and CDR2: GTSNPN, SVGIG (reference sequence). V dropped 1 base and J dropped 8 bases, with 14 bases sitting between them.

The chain joins TRBV6-5 to TRBJ1-2; weak D call: TRBD1 (6 bases). Germline V gene data show CDR1 as MNHEY and CDR2 as SVGAGI. The V gene lost 2 bases and the J gene lost 8 bases, with 12 bases spanning the gap. The CDR3 covers 13 residues. The CDR3 loop reads CASSYKQGSGYTF. CDR3 DNA sequence: TGTGCCAGCAGTTACAAACAGGGCAGCGGCTACACCTTC.

CDR3: CASSPRGKNEQFF. In DNA form, the CDR3 reads TGTGCCAGCAGCCCCCGGGGGAAGAATGAGCAGTTCTTC. This chain uses TRBV7-2 with TRBJ2-1; weak D call: TRBD2 (6 bases). The germline V and J ends were trimmed by 5 bases and 7 bases, with 12 bases remaining between them. In germline, CDR1 is SGHTA, CDR2 FQGNSA. CDR3 size: 13 residues.

The CDR3 bases are TGTGCCAGCAGTGAAGGGGGGGGTTACAATGAGCAGTTCTTC. Protein: CASSEGGGYNEQFF. This chain links TRBV25-1 with TRBJ2-1, with 7 bases matching TRBD2. The CDR3 loop spans 14 amino acids. The V gene's germline CDR1 is MGHDK and CDR2 SYGVNS. Trimming removed 2 bases from V and 4 bases from J; junction bases left unmatched: 2. Full variable domain (remainder filled in from reference TRBV25-1 and TRBJ2-1): EADIYQTPRYLVIGTGKKITLECSQTMGHDKMYWYQQDPGMELHLIHYSYGVNSTEKGDLSSESTVSRIRTEHFPLTLESARPSHTSQYLCASSEGGGYNEQFFGPGTRLTVL.

V gene TRBV7-8 combines with J gene TRBJ2-2; TRBD2 matches at 10 bases. Germline V CDR1 and CDR2: SGHVS, FQNEAQ. Trimming removed 6 bases from V and 4 bases from J; junction bases left unmatched: 5. This CDR3 is built from 15 residues. The CDR3 region has the DNA TGTGCCAGCAGAACTAGCGGGGTAGGCACCGGGGAGCTGTTTTTT. This sequence encodes CASRTSGVGTGELFF.

The chain combines TRBV19 with TRBJ2-1; perhaps TRBD2 as D (6 bases). Trimming cost V 0 bases and J 3 bases, with 18 bases left between them. This CDR3 is built from 18 residues. CDR1 LNHDA and CDR2 SQIVND come from the germline V gene (reference sequence). CDR3 region: CASSIDMSAGLLYNEQFF. CDR3 DNA: TGTGCCAGTAGTATAGATATGTCGGCGGGACTGCTCTACAATGAGCAGTTCTTC.

This rearrangement joins TRBV5-4 to TRBJ1-6; no reliable D call. The length of the CDR3 is 15 residues. V was pared by 2 bases and J by 7 bases, with 13 bases between. Germline CDR1 SGHNT, CDR2 YYREEE (reference sequence). CDR3 nucleotide sequence: TGTGCCAGCAGCTTCGAGCCGGCGGCCAATTCACCCCTCCACTTT. It is translated as CASSFEPAANSPLHF. Full variable domain (rest looked up from reference TRBV5-4 and TRBJ1-6): ETGVTQSPTHLIKTRGQQVTLRCSSQSGHNTVSWYQQALGQGPQFIFQYYREEENGRGNFPPRFSGLQFPNYSSELNVNALELDDSALYLCASSFEPAANSPLHFGNGTRLTVT.

The V and J genes are TRBV27 and TRBJ1-2; D unclear. The CDR3 consists of 14 residues. Germline lookup yields CDR1 MNHEY and CDR2 SMNVEV (reference sequence). Trimming cost V 0 bases and J 6 bases, with 11 bases left between them. The CDR3 nucleotides read TGTGCCAGCAGTTTATCGGAAGGGAGCCATGGCTACACCTTC. It encodes CASSLSEGSHGYTF.

The V gene is TRBV7-9, the J gene TRBJ1-3, with D perhaps matching TRBD1 (6 bases). V was trimmed by 7 bases and J by 2 bases, leaving 9 bases between them. The germline V gene has CDR1 SEHNR and CDR2 FQNEAQ (reference sequence). The CDR3 has 13 residues. The CDR3 is CASIQGPGNTIYF. CDR3 DNA: TGTGCCAGCATCCAGGGGCCTGGAAACACCATATATTTT.

The genes are TRBV5-1 and TRBJ1-2; perhaps TRBD1 as D (6 bases). V was cut by 2 bases and J by 4 bases, with 9 bases left in between. CDR3 length: 13 amino acids. Looked up from germline, CDR1 is SGHRS and CDR2 is YFSETQ. The CDR3 region has the DNA TGCGCCAGCAGCTTAGGACAGAGCTATGGCTACACCTTC. This translates into CASSLGQSYGYTF.

The genes are TRBV7-2 and TRBJ2-7; TRBD2 matches at 13 bases. The CDR3 is 17 residues long. Per the germline V gene, CDR1 is SGHTA and CDR2 is FQGNSA. The ends lost 5 bases at V and 5 bases at J; junction bases unmatched: 12. DNA of the CDR3: TGTGCCAGCAGCCCCGGGACTAGCGGGAAGTGGTCGGACGAGCAGTACTTC. Protein sequence: CASSPGTSGKWSDEQYF.

The chain carries TRBV7-9 and TRBJ2-3, with TRBD1 as a possible D gene (5 bases). CDR1 and CDR2 from the germline V gene are SEHNR and FQNEAQ (reference sequence). The CDR3 covers 13 residues. The ends were cut back, 5 bases at V and 3 bases at J, with 9 bases in the middle. Here the CDR3 DNA reads TGTGCCAGCAGCATGGCAGGGACAGATACGCAGTATTTT. This encodes CASSMAGTDTQYF.

The chain recombines TRBV7-9 with TRBJ1-6; maybe TRBD1 (5 bases). This CDR3 region has 14 residues. CDR1 and CDR2 from the germline V gene are SEHNR and FQNEAQ (reference sequence). V shed 7 bases and J shed 7 bases, with 14 bases lying between them. The CDR3 loop reads CASTGITENSPLHF. CDR3 coding DNA: TGTGCCAGCACAGGGATCACCGAGAATTCACCCCTCCACTTT.

This sequence joins TRBV30 and TRBJ1-2; 9 nucleotides line up with TRBD1. Germline V CDR1 and CDR2: GTSNPN, SVGIG (reference sequence). The junction had 5 bases not matched to a gene; V was cut back by 5 bases and J by 7 bases. The CDR3 consists of 12 residues. This chain's CDR3 is CAWGTGQRGYTF. DNA of the CDR3: TGTGCCTGGGGGACAGGGCAGCGTGGCTACACCTTC.

The J gene is TRBJ1-2, the V gene TRBV28; D is possibly TRBD1 (5 bases). Germline V lookup: CDR1 MDHEN, CDR2 SYDVKM. The CDR3 has 15 residues. V lost 3 bases and J 7 bases, leaving 18 bases between the germline ends. This CDR3 is CASSFTDTKGGGYTF. As DNA, the CDR3 is TGTGCCAGCAGTTTCACGGACACAAAAGGTGGTGGCTACACCTTC.

The V gene is TRBV19, the J gene TRBJ1-1; D is undetermined. CDR1 and CDR2 (germline): LNHDA, SQIVND (reference sequence). The CDR3 loop spans 16 amino acids. Trimming shortened V by 6 bases and J by 1 base, and 18 bases separated the two germline ends. Here the CDR3 reads CASSPDPRRRNTEAFF. CDR3 nucleotides: TGTGCCAGTAGCCCAGACCCACGGAGGAGGAACACTGAAGCTTTCTTT.

The chain uses TRBV6-1 and TRBJ1-5; D possibly corresponds to TRBD1 (6 bases). The CDR3 runs 15 residues. Per germline, CDR1 MNHNS and CDR2 SASEGT. Trimming shortened V by 4 bases and J by 0 bases, and 10 bases separated the two germline ends. The CDR3 reads CASSAFRGSNQPQHF. CDR3 DNA: TGTGCCAGCAGTGCCTTCAGGGGTAGCAATCAGCCCCAGCATTTT.

This clone was counted a few times. V usage is TRBV5-1 and J usage is TRBJ1-1, with TRBD1 as a possible D gene (5 bases). The length of the CDR3 is 16 residues. V was clipped by 4 bases and J by 5 bases, with 21 bases between them. Looked up from germline, CDR1 is SGHRS and CDR2 is YFSETQ. The CDR3 spells CASSELMTASSTEAFF. CDR3 coding DNA: TGCGCCAGCAGCGAACTAATGACAGCTTCGTCGACTGAAGCTTTCTTT.

The V gene is TRBV5-6, the J gene TRBJ1-6; no reliable D call. The CDR3 totals 15 residues. Germline CDR1 and CDR2: SGHDT and YYEEEE. The V end was cut by 0 bases, the J end by 5 bases, with 9 bases between. The CDR3 DNA sequence: TGTGCCAGCAGCTTGGGTTGGCAGAATAATTCACCCCTCCACTTT. Encoded protein: CASSLGWQNNSPLHF.

This clone was detected only a few times. V usage is TRBV7-2 and J usage is TRBJ1-2; TRBD1 agrees at 12 bases. V lost 3 bases, J lost 4 bases, and 15 bases stayed unmatched. The CDR3 spans 19 residues. Germline CDR1 reads SGHTA; CDR2 reads FQGNSA. The CDR3 sequence: CASSFLNIRGTGGGYGYTF. CDR3 in DNA: TGTGCCAGCAGCTTCCTCAACATTAGGGGGACAGGGGGCGGCTATGGCTACACCTTC.

This chain uses TRBV10-2 with TRBJ1-5; D is perhaps TRBD1 (6 bases). The CDR3 extends over 13 amino acids. Between the trimmed V and J ends, which lost 4 bases and 4 bases, there was a span of 8 bases. The germline V gene has CDR1 WSHSY and CDR2 SAAADI. This CDR3 reads CASSGQVNQPQHF. The CDR3 DNA follows: TGCGCCAGCAGTGGACAGGTAAATCAGCCCCAGCATTTT.

The V call is TRBV2, the J call TRBJ1-4; 11 nucleotides line up with TRBD1. The CDR3 has 15 residues. V was pared by 6 bases and J by 8 bases, with 8 bases of the junction left unmatched. Germline-derived CDR1 and CDR2 are SNHLY and FYNNEI. Here the CDR3 reads CASSPGTGGDEKLFF. The CDR3 nucleotides are TGTGCCAGCAGCCCCGGGACAGGGGGTGACGAAAAACTGTTTTTT.

The rearrangement uses TRBV6-5 and TRBJ2-3; 10 nucleotides agree with TRBD2. Germline lookup yields CDR1 MNHEY and CDR2 SVGAGI. V shed 0 bases and J 5 bases; nucleotides not matched to a gene: 5. The CDR3 contains 16 residues. CDR3 loop: CASSYSKRGGGDTQYF. CDR3 DNA: TGTGCCAGCAGTTACTCGAAGCGGGGGGGAGGAGATACGCAGTATTTT.

The CDR3 protein is CASSQGSGTIFYEQYF. In DNA, the CDR3 is TGCGCCAGCAGCCAAGGCTCGGGGACTATTTTCTACGAGCAGTACTTC. J is TRBJ2-7 and V is TRBV4-1, with 7 bases fitting TRBD2. This CDR3 has 16 residues. CDR1 and CDR2 from the germline V gene are MGHRA and YSYEKL. J was trimmed by 3 bases and V by 1 base; bases with no gene match: 9.

This clone was recorded a few times. This chain uses TRBV4-1 with TRBJ2-3; TRBD2 matches at 8 bases. The length of the CDR3 is 15 residues. V shed 1 base and J 3 bases; nucleotides not matched to a gene: 3. Per the germline V gene, CDR1 is MGHRA and CDR2 is YSYEKL. The CDR3 DNA sequence: TGCGCCAGCAGCCAAGCGGCGGGAGGTACAGATACGCAGTATTTT. Translation gives CASSQAAGGTDTQYF.

The rearrangement uses TRBV6-5 and TRBJ1-5, with TRBD1 identical over 8 bases. Losses at the gene ends were 6 bases for V and 4 bases for J; bases not matched to a gene: 5. Germline V gene lookup returns CDR1 MNHEY and CDR2 SVGAGI. This CDR3 spans 14 amino acids. The DNA of the CDR3 is TGTGCCAGCAGGAGACAGGGGACTAATCAGCCCCAGCATTTT. The encoded protein is CASRRQGTNQPQHF.

The genes are TRBV5-5 and TRBJ1-1, with D perhaps TRBD1 (5 bases). Germline CDR1 SGHKS, CDR2 YYEKEE (reference sequence). V shed 4 bases and J shed 4 bases, with 14 bases lying between them. The CDR3 loop spans 14 amino acids. The CDR3 reads CASSIRGRGTEAFF. The CDR3 DNA follows: TGTGCCAGCAGCATAAGGGGCCGCGGCACTGAAGCTTTCTTT.

The gene calls are TRBV5-4 and TRBJ2-1; D uncertain. V lost 4 bases, J lost 2 bases, and 10 bases lay in between. The germline gives CDR1 SGHNT, CDR2 YYREEE (reference sequence). The CDR3 consists of 14 residues. CDR3 in DNA: TGTGCCAGCAGCGCCCTCGAGACCTACAATGAGCAGTTCTTC. Encoded protein: CASSALETYNEQFF.

This clone occurred a few times. This rearrangement joins TRBV6-1 to TRBJ1-5; 9 bases line up with TRBD1. V shed 3 bases, J shed 7 bases, and the junction held 10 bases outside the gene matches. Per germline, CDR1 MNHNS and CDR2 SASEGT. The CDR3 has 16 residues. CDR3 region: CASSDPTGGGGQPQHF. The CDR3 nucleotides read TGTGCCAGCAGTGACCCAACAGGGGGCGGTGGCCAGCCCCAGCATTTT.